A selection of T cell receptor beta chains follows, all from one sample in a study of neurological immune-mediated disorders. TCRdb analysed the 5' RACE reads with MiXCR anew, one entry per CDR3 protein. This sample has around 70,000 distinct CDR3 sequences, with 5.2% found just once. Sequenced material: PBMCs. Receptors originate from a woman in her twenties or thirties with multiple sclerosis. CDR3s include the opening cysteine and the closing phenylalanine or tryptophan. Fields, in order: J gene, D gene, V gene, clone size, CDR3 length, CDR3 DNA, CDR3 protein. A D gene is named only where the DNA matches it firmly. Size values are once, few and many counts, or a class for expanded clones, and some rows have none.

j_call: TRBJ2-1
d_call: -
v_call: TRBV18
clone_size: many
cdr3_length: 15
cdr3_nt: TGTGCCAGCTCACCACGTTCTTCTGAGTACAATGAGCAGTTCTTC
cdr3_aa: CASSPRSSEYNEQFF

j_call: TRBJ1-1
d_call: -
v_call: TRBV20-1
clone_size: many
cdr3_length: 13
cdr3_nt: TGCAGTGCTGGGGACACGATGAACACTGAAGCTTTCTTT
cdr3_aa: CSAGDTMNTEAFF

j_call: TRBJ2-5
d_call: -
v_call: TRBV20-1
clone_size: -
cdr3_length: 16
cdr3_nt: TGCAGTGCCGGGGAAGGACTAGGACAGTACCAAGAGACCCAGTACTTC
cdr3_aa: CSAGEGLGQYQETQYF

j_call: TRBJ2-7
d_call: -
v_call: TRBV27
clone_size: -
cdr3_length: 11
cdr3_nt: TGTGCCAGCAGTTCGAGGGTCGAGCAGTACTTC
cdr3_aa: CASSSRVEQYF

j_call: TRBJ2-5
d_call: -
v_call: TRBV20-1
clone_size: few
cdr3_length: 14
cdr3_nt: TGCAGTGCCCCGCGTACCGGCGGCCGGGAGACCCAGTACTTC
cdr3_aa: CSAPRTGGRETQYF

j_call: TRBJ1-2
d_call: -
v_call: TRBV4-1
clone_size: many
cdr3_length: 12
cdr3_nt: TGCGCCAGCAGCTCCGAGAACTATGGCTACACCTTC
cdr3_aa: CASSSENYGYTF

j_call: TRBJ1-3
d_call: TRBD1
v_call: TRBV5-1
clone_size: many
cdr3_length: 15
cdr3_nt: TGCGCCAGCAGCCCGGGACAGCTATATGGAAACACCATATATTTT
cdr3_aa: CASSPGQLYGNTIYF

j_call: TRBJ1-1
d_call: -
v_call: TRBV12-3/TRBV12-4
clone_size: many
cdr3_length: 13
cdr3_nt: TGTGCCAGCAGTTTTCGGGTAGACACTGAAGCTTTCTTT
cdr3_aa: CASSFRVDTEAFF

j_call: TRBJ2-6
d_call: TRBD1
v_call: TRBV5-4
clone_size: few
cdr3_length: 16
cdr3_nt: TGTGCCAGCAGCTGGGACAGGGGATCCGGGGCCAACGTCCTGACTTTC
cdr3_aa: CASSWDRGSGANVLTF

j_call: TRBJ1-2
d_call: -
v_call: TRBV20-1
clone_size: many
cdr3_length: 14
cdr3_nt: TGCAGTGCTAGAGATGGGGGGACAATATATGGCTACACCTTC
cdr3_aa: CSARDGGTIYGYTF

j_call: TRBJ2-5
d_call: TRBD2
v_call: TRBV20-1
clone_size: many
cdr3_length: 17
cdr3_nt: TGCAGTGCTAGAGATATAGCGGGGGGGCCGTCTCGTGAGACCCAGTACTTC
cdr3_aa: CSARDIAGGPSRETQYF

j_call: TRBJ1-2
d_call: -
v_call: TRBV29-1
clone_size: many
cdr3_length: 13
cdr3_nt: TGCAGCGTTGATGGCAGGGGAGACTATGGCTACACCTTC
cdr3_aa: CSVDGRGDYGYTF

j_call: TRBJ1-6
d_call: -
v_call: TRBV12-3/TRBV12-4
clone_size: few
cdr3_length: 13
cdr3_nt: TGTGCCAGCACCAAACGCGGGGGGGATCCCCTCAACTTT
cdr3_aa: CASTKRGGDPLNF

j_call: TRBJ2-3
d_call: -
v_call: TRBV7-9
clone_size: many
cdr3_length: 17
cdr3_nt: TGTGCCAGCAGCTTAGGAGGTCGATACCCCAGCACAGATACGCAGTATTTT
cdr3_aa: CASSLGGRYPSTDTQYF

j_call: TRBJ1-5
d_call: -
v_call: TRBV12-3/TRBV12-4
clone_size: many
cdr3_length: 15
cdr3_nt: TGTGCCAGCAGTTTCGACAGTCTTAGCAATCAGCCCCAGCATTTT
cdr3_aa: CASSFDSLSNQPQHF

j_call: TRBJ2-1
d_call: -
v_call: TRBV27
clone_size: many
cdr3_length: 13
cdr3_nt: TGTGCCAGCAGTCACGGGGTTGGCAATGAGCAGTTCTTC
cdr3_aa: CASSHGVGNEQFF

j_call: TRBJ2-3
d_call: TRBD2
v_call: TRBV20-1
clone_size: many
cdr3_length: 13
cdr3_nt: TGCAGTGTTCGACTAGCGGGGACAGATACGCAGTATTTT
cdr3_aa: CSVRLAGTDTQYF

j_call: TRBJ1-5
d_call: TRBD1
v_call: TRBV28
clone_size: many
cdr3_length: 15
cdr3_nt: TGTGCCAGCACCGGGAAGAGGGGGCTTTATCAGCCCCAGCATTTT
cdr3_aa: CASTGKRGLYQPQHF

j_call: TRBJ1-4
d_call: TRBD1
v_call: TRBV20-1
clone_size: many
cdr3_length: 13
cdr3_nt: TGCAGTGCAGGGACAGGGCTTAATGAAAAACTGTTTTTT
cdr3_aa: CSAGTGLNEKLFF

j_call: TRBJ2-6
d_call: -
v_call: TRBV27
clone_size: many
cdr3_length: 15
cdr3_nt: TGTGCCAGCAGTTTATTAGGCTCTGGGGCCAACGTCCTGACTTTC
cdr3_aa: CASSLLGSGANVLTF

j_call: TRBJ2-7
d_call: TRBD1
v_call: TRBV7-2
clone_size: many
cdr3_length: 15
cdr3_nt: TGTGCCAGCAGCTCCACCGGGACAGGGGGCTTCGAGCAGTACTTC
cdr3_aa: CASSSTGTGGFEQYF

j_call: TRBJ1-4
d_call: -
v_call: TRBV7-3
clone_size: many
cdr3_length: 16
cdr3_nt: TGTGCCAGCAGCTTAACGGTCTGGGGACGAAATGAAAAACTGTTTTTT
cdr3_aa: CASSLTVWGRNEKLFF

j_call: TRBJ1-1
d_call: -
v_call: TRBV5-1
clone_size: many
cdr3_length: 13
cdr3_nt: TGCGCCAGCAGCCCCGACCATAACACTGAAGCTTTCTTT
cdr3_aa: CASSPDHNTEAFF

j_call: TRBJ2-3
d_call: TRBD2
v_call: TRBV20-1
clone_size: few
cdr3_length: 19
cdr3_nt: TGCAGTGCTAGGGGACTAGCGGGGGGGCTTATAATTTTCCCAGATACGCAGTATTTT
cdr3_aa: CSARGLAGGLIIFPDTQYF

j_call: TRBJ2-3
d_call: -
v_call: TRBV11-1
clone_size: many
cdr3_length: 11
cdr3_nt: TGTGCCAGCAGCTTAGGGAGGAAGCAGTATTTT
cdr3_aa: CASSLGRKQYF

j_call: TRBJ1-5
d_call: -
v_call: TRBV20-1
clone_size: many
cdr3_length: 12
cdr3_nt: TGCAGTGCTAGTTGGGGGGATCAGCCCCAGAATTTT
cdr3_aa: CSASWGDQPQNF

j_call: TRBJ2-7
d_call: TRBD1
v_call: TRBV20-1
clone_size: many
cdr3_length: 17
cdr3_nt: TGCAGTGCTAGACCTTTCAAGACCGGGACAGGCCCCTACGAGCAGTACTTC
cdr3_aa: CSARPFKTGTGPYEQYF

j_call: TRBJ2-1
d_call: -
v_call: TRBV10-3
clone_size: many
cdr3_length: 12
cdr3_nt: TGTGCCATCAGTGGGGCGGCCCATGAGCAGTTCTTC
cdr3_aa: CAISGAAHEQFF

j_call: TRBJ1-2
d_call: -
v_call: TRBV20-1
clone_size: many
cdr3_length: 13
cdr3_nt: TGCAGTGCTACCCCGACAGTTAACTATGGCTACACCTTC
cdr3_aa: CSATPTVNYGYTF